This entry lists 4 T cell receptor beta chains sequenced from one sample in a study of blood T cell repertoires in COVID-19. Profiled with immunoSEQ multiplex PCR; TCRdb holds only in-frame clones, not every one. The top ten clones hold roughly 21% of a sample with 55,000 to 75,000 clones, about 80% of them seen once. Material for sequencing was peripheral blood. These receptors came from a man older than 75 with active or convalescent COVID-19.

The gene calls are TRBV7-3 and TRBJ2-3; a possible D gene is TRBD2 (6 bases). Looked up from germline, CDR1 is SGHTA and CDR2 is FQGTGA. CDR3 length: 16 amino acids. V lost 3 bases to trimming and J lost 0 bases, with 13 bases between them. The CDR3 reads CASSFVGGASTDTQYF. CDR3 nucleotide sequence: TGTGCCAGCAGCTTCGTCGGGGGTGCTAGCACAGATACGCAGTATTTT. The full variable domain, with the rest looked up from reference TRBV7-3 and TRBJ2-3, is GAGVSQTPSNKVTEKGKYVELRCDPISGHTALYWYRQSLGQGPEFLIYFQGTGAADDSGLPNDRFFAVRPEGSVSTLKIQRTERGDSAVYLCASSFVGGASTDTQYFGPGTRLTVL.

In this sample, this clone turned up once. This sequence joins TRBV5-1 and TRBJ1-1; 7 bases agree with TRBD1. Germline CDR1 SGHRS, CDR2 YFSETQ. This CDR3 spans 14 amino acids. V shed 0 bases, J shed 6 bases, and the junction held 5 bases outside the gene matches. The CDR3 loop reads CASSLGNQGAEAFF. The CDR3 DNA is TGCGCCAGCAGCTTGGGGAACCAGGGGGCTGAAGCTTTCTTT.

V usage is TRBV9 and J usage is TRBJ1-2, with D maybe TRBD1 (6 bases). V was clipped by 0 bases and J by 6 bases, with 9 bases between them. Germline assignment: CDR1 SGDLS and CDR2 YYNGEE. The CDR3 is 13 amino acids. Here the CDR3 reads CASSVDRVDGYTF. The CDR3 nucleotides are TGTGCCAGCAGCGTAGACAGGGTGGATGGCTACACCTTC.

The CDR3 region is CASGQGLTDTQYF. DNA of the CDR3: TGTGCCAGCGGACAGGGACTCACAGATACGCAGTATTTT. The J gene is TRBJ2-3, the V gene TRBV9; 8 bases agree with TRBD1. There are 13 residues in the CDR3. The V gene end was trimmed by 7 bases and the J gene end by 2 bases; junction bases not matched to a gene: 3. Looked up from germline, CDR1 is SGDLS and CDR2 is YYNGEE.